Listed below are T cell receptor beta chains from one sample, sequenced in a study of CD4+ T cells in melanoma. Using immunoSEQ multiplex PCR, the repertoire was profiled, and TCRdb retains in-frame clones only, with some absent. The table records approximately 20,000 clones, around 80% of them present only once. The receptors were sampled from a human donor with melanoma. Each CDR3 is given with its conserved first and last residue. The D gene is left open where the match is weak. The listing skips clone size in some rows; elsewhere it reads once, few, many or a size class.

J gene: TRBJ2-3
D gene: -
V gene: TRBV27
clone size: once
CDR3 DNA: TGTGCCAGCAGTTCGTCTAGTCCCACAGATACGCAGTATTTT
CDR3 protein: CASSSSSPTDTQYF

J gene: TRBJ1-2
D gene: -
V gene: TRBV5-5
clone size: -
CDR3 DNA: TGTGCCAGCAGCCCCGCAGGGCTAGACTATGGCTACACCTTC
CDR3 protein: CASSPAGLDYGYTF

J gene: TRBJ2-2
D gene: -
V gene: TRBV21-1
clone size: -
CDR3 DNA: TGTGCCAGCATAGAGGCCGGGGAGCTGTTTTTT
CDR3 protein: CASIEAGELFF

J gene: TRBJ1-2
D gene: -
V gene: TRBV5-1
clone size: -
CDR3 DNA: TGCGCCAGCAGCCCTCAGGGGAACTCCTATGGCTACACCTTC
CDR3 protein: CASSPQGNSYGYTF

J gene: TRBJ2-5
D gene: -
V gene: TRBV5-4
clone size: -
CDR3 DNA: TGTGCCAGCAGCTTGGCAGGGCGCCAAGAGACCCAGTACTTC
CDR3 protein: CASSLAGRQETQYF

J gene: TRBJ2-7
D gene: -
V gene: TRBV7-6
clone size: -
CDR3 DNA: TGTGCCAGCAGCCCGGGAAGTAGCGGCCCCTACGAGCAGTACTTC
CDR3 protein: CASSPGSSGPYEQYF

J gene: TRBJ2-1
D gene: -
V gene: TRBV7-6
clone size: -
CDR3 DNA: TGTGCCAGCAGCACTCGGGGGCCTGGGGAGCAGTTCTTC
CDR3 protein: CASSTRGPGEQFF

J gene: TRBJ1-1
D gene: -
V gene: TRBV9
clone size: -
CDR3 DNA: TGTGCCAGCAGCGTAGAGCGACTCAGAGTGTCTGAAGCTTTCTTT
CDR3 protein: CASSVERLRVSEAFF

J gene: TRBJ1-1
D gene: -
V gene: TRBV5-1
clone size: -
CDR3 DNA: TGCGCCAGCAGCTTGCCTACCACTGGGACGGCTTGGACTGAAGCTTTCTTT
CDR3 protein: CASSLPTTGTAWTEAFF

J gene: TRBJ2-1
D gene: -
V gene: TRBV4-1
clone size: -
CDR3 DNA: TGCGCCAGCAGCCAAGAGGAGCGGAGGGAGCAGTTCTTC
CDR3 protein: CASSQEERREQFF

J gene: TRBJ2-5
D gene: -
V gene: TRBV18
clone size: few
CDR3 DNA: TGTGCCAGCTCACCACCGTCCTACGAGACCCAGTACTTC
CDR3 protein: CASSPPSYETQYF

J gene: TRBJ1-5
D gene: -
V gene: TRBV30
clone size: -
CDR3 DNA: TGTGCCTGGGGAGACTCCGTCTCCAAAGGTAGCAATCAGCCCCAGCATTTT
CDR3 protein: CAWGDSVSKGSNQPQHF

J gene: TRBJ2-5
D gene: -
V gene: TRBV2
clone size: -
CDR3 DNA: TGTGCCAGCAGCACACAGGGAGAGGGAGAGACCCAGTACTTC
CDR3 protein: CASSTQGEGETQYF

J gene: TRBJ1-2
D gene: -
V gene: TRBV29-1
clone size: -
CDR3 DNA: TGCAGCGTTGCTGAAAACTATGGCTACACCTTC
CDR3 protein: CSVAENYGYTF

J gene: TRBJ1-2
D gene: -
V gene: TRBV5-5
clone size: -
CDR3 DNA: TGTGCCAGCAGCTTGGTATTTGGACGTGGCTACACCTTC
CDR3 protein: CASSLVFGRGYTF

J gene: TRBJ1-3
D gene: -
V gene: TRBV19
clone size: -
CDR3 DNA: TGTGCCAGTACCATGATTGCTTATTCTGGAAACACCATATATTTT
CDR3 protein: CASTMIAYSGNTIYF

J gene: TRBJ1-1
D gene: -
V gene: TRBV19
clone size: -
CDR3 DNA: TGTGCCAGTAGTACCGCGGGGGGGCGTCGGTTCACTGAAGCTTTCTTT
CDR3 protein: CASSTAGGRRFTEAFF

J gene: TRBJ2-1
D gene: TRBD1
V gene: TRBV11-2
clone size: -
CDR3 DNA: TGTGCCAGCAGCTTAAGGTCGAGTACAGGGGGGACATCTCACAATGAGCAGTTCTTC
CDR3 protein: CASSLRSSTGGTSHNEQFF

J gene: TRBJ2-1
D gene: -
V gene: TRBV29-1
clone size: -
CDR3 DNA: TGCAGCGCTGCGTCATCCGGGGGCTCCTACAATGAGCAGTTCTTC
CDR3 protein: CSAASSGGSYNEQFF

J gene: TRBJ2-3
D gene: TRBD1
V gene: TRBV5-1
clone size: -
CDR3 DNA: TGCGCCAGCAGCTTCTCCGGGACAGGAGGCACAGATACGCAGTATTTT
CDR3 protein: CASSFSGTGGTDTQYF

J gene: TRBJ2-4
D gene: TRBD1
V gene: TRBV27
clone size: -
CDR3 DNA: TGTGCCAGCAGTTTATTGGGACAGGGCAGAAACATTCAGTACTTC
CDR3 protein: CASSLLGQGRNIQYF

J gene: TRBJ2-1
D gene: TRBD1
V gene: TRBV5-4
clone size: -
CDR3 DNA: TGTGCCAGCAATTACCGAGGACAGGGCTCCCATGAGCAGTTCTTC
CDR3 protein: CASNYRGQGSHEQFF

J gene: TRBJ1-2
D gene: -
V gene: TRBV7-9
clone size: -
CDR3 DNA: TGTGCCAGCAGCTTAGGCGGAGGAGGGCAAGGTGGCTACACCTTC
CDR3 protein: CASSLGGGGQGGYTF

J gene: TRBJ2-7
D gene: TRBD1
V gene: TRBV11-3
clone size: few
CDR3 DNA: TGTGCCAGCAGCGTGGGACAGGCCTACGAGCAGTACTTC
CDR3 protein: CASSVGQAYEQYF

J gene: TRBJ1-1
D gene: -
V gene: TRBV5-8
clone size: -
CDR3 DNA: TGTGCCAGCAGCTTGCCAGCTGAAGCTTTCTTT
CDR3 protein: CASSLPAEAFF

J gene: TRBJ2-2
D gene: TRBD2
V gene: TRBV9
clone size: -
CDR3 DNA: TGTGCCAGCAGCGTAGGACTAGCGGGGGGGCTCGGCACCGGGGAGCTGTTTTTT
CDR3 protein: CASSVGLAGGLGTGELFF

J gene: TRBJ1-1
D gene: TRBD1
V gene: TRBV28
clone size: -
CDR3 DNA: TGTGCCAGCGCAGGGGGGAGCTACACTGAAGCTTTCTTT
CDR3 protein: CASAGGSYTEAFF

J gene: TRBJ2-7
D gene: -
V gene: TRBV6-1
clone size: -
CDR3 DNA: TGTGCCAGCAGAGGACAGTCAACGGGGGAGCAGTACTTC
CDR3 protein: CASRGQSTGEQYF

J gene: TRBJ2-7
D gene: TRBD1
V gene: TRBV18
clone size: -
CDR3 DNA: TGTGCCAGCTCACAACAGGGGACCGAGAACGAGCAGTACTTC
CDR3 protein: CASSQQGTENEQYF

J gene: TRBJ1-6
D gene: -
V gene: TRBV11-2
clone size: -
CDR3 DNA: TGTGCCAGCAGCTTAAGGGGGGGCGCCTATAATTCACCCCTCCACTTT
CDR3 protein: CASSLRGGAYNSPLHF

J gene: TRBJ1-3
D gene: TRBD1
V gene: TRBV5-1
clone size: -
CDR3 DNA: TGCGCCAGCAGCGGGATCGGACAGGGAGACTCTGGAAACACCATATATTTT
CDR3 protein: CASSGIGQGDSGNTIYF

J gene: TRBJ2-7
D gene: -
V gene: TRBV5-6
clone size: -
CDR3 DNA: TGTGCCAGCCAAAGACTAAACGAGCAGTACTTC
CDR3 protein: CASQRLNEQYF

J gene: TRBJ1-5
D gene: -
V gene: TRBV6-5
clone size: few
CDR3 DNA: TGTGCCAGCAGGAGAGACGCGCTAGGGGGTTCGCCCCAGCATTTT
CDR3 protein: CASRRDALGGSPQHF

J gene: TRBJ2-7
D gene: TRBD2
V gene: TRBV14
clone size: -
CDR3 DNA: TGTGCCAGCAGCCAAGCCCGTCGACTAGCGGGTAATTACGAGCAGTACTTC
CDR3 protein: CASSQARRLAGNYEQYF

J gene: TRBJ2-1
D gene: TRBD1
V gene: TRBV2
clone size: -
CDR3 DNA: TGTGCCAGCAGACCTCCGGGACAGGGGCCTACCTTCTCCTACAATGAGCAGTTCTTC
CDR3 protein: CASRPPGQGPTFSYNEQFF

J gene: TRBJ1-2
D gene: -
V gene: TRBV6-6
clone size: -
CDR3 DNA: TGTGCCAGCAGTCCCCCCCCGCAGGGTAGGAACTATGGCTACACCTTC
CDR3 protein: CASSPPPQGRNYGYTF